This TCR beta chain came from a study of vaccination and CD4 T cells after COVID-19. Across the study: Median time from COVID diagnosis to post-COVID sampling was under 120 days (35 to 161). Cells were stimulated with overlapping spike peptide pools from SARS-CoV-2, HCoV-NL63, HCoV-OC43 and HCoV-229E. Study-level results: In convalescent patients, a median about 87% of reactive clones appeared only post-vaccination.

The treatment: roughly 10-day PBMC culture with coronavirus spike peptide pools or control peptides (ViraFEST assay). Germline V CDR1 and CDR2: LNHDA, SQIVND (reference sequence). CDR3 length: 12 residues. Trimming took off 5 bases at V and 8 bases at J, with 12 bases between the two ends. As for this clonotype: Its antigen is undetermined.

With the Oncomine TCR Beta short-read assay, DNA from cultured CD4+ T cells was sequenced. From cultured CD4+ T cells, genomic DNA was extracted. TCRdb redid the calling of the PCR reads with MiXCR, one entry per CDR3 protein. Altogether about 15,000 distinct CDR3 sequences are present, 55% to 85% being singletons, with the ten largest covering approximately 9.9%. The chain carries TRBV19 and TRBJ1-2; D possibly corresponds to TRBD1 (5 bases). The sequenced sample was CD4+ T cells from blood, cultured in vitro. The clonotype comes from a human donor who had recovered from COVID-19. CDR3 residues: CASSQGRKGYTF. As DNA, the CDR3 is TGTGCCAGTAGTCAGGGACGGAAGGGCTACACCTTC.